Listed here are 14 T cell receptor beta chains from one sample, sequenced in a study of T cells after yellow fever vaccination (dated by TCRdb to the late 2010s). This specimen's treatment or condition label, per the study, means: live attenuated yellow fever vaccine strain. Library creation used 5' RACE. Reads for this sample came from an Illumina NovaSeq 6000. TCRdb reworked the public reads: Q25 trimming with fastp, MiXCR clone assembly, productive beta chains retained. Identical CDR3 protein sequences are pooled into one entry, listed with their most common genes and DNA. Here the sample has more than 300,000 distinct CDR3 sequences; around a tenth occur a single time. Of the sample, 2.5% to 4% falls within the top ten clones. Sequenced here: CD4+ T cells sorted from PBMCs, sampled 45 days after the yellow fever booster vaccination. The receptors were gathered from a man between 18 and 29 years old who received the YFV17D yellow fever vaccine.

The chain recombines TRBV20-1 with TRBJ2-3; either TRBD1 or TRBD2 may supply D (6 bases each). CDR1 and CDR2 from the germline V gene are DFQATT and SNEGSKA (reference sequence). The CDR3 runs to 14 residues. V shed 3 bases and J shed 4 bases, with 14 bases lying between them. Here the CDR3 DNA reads TGCAGTGCTAGCGTCGGGGGCTCCGCAGATACGCAGTATTTT. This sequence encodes CSASVGGSADTQYF.

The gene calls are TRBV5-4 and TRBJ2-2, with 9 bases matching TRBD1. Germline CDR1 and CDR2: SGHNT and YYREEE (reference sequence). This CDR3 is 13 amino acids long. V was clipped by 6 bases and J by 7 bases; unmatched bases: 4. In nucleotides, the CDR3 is TGTGCCAGCAAGGGACAGGGTATCGGGGAGCTGTTTTTT. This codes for CASKGQGIGELFF.

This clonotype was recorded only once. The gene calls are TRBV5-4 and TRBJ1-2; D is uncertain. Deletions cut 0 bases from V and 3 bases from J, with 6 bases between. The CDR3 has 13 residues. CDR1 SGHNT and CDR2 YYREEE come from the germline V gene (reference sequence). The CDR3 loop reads CASSLAEHYGYTF. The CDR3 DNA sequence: TGTGCCAGCAGCTTGGCCGAACACTATGGCTACACCTTC.

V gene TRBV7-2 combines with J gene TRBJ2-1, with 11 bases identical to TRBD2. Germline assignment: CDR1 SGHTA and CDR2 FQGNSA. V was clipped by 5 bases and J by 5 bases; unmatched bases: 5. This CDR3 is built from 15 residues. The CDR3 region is CASSRTSGLNNEQFF. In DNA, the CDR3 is TGTGCCAGCAGCAGGACTAGCGGGCTGAACAATGAGCAGTTCTTC.

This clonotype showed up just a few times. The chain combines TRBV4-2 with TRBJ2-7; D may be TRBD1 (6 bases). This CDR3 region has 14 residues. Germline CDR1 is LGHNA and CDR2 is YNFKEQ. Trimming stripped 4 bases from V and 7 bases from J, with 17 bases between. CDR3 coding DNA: TGTGCCAGCAGCCCCAATGGGGGCTTGGGAGAGCAGTACGTC. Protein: CASSPNGGLGEQYV.

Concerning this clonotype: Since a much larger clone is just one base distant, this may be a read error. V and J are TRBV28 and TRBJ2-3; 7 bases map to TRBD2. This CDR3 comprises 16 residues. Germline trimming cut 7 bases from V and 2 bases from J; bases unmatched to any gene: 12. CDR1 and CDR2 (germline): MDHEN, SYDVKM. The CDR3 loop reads CASTPVGTTDTDTQYF. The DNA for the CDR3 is TGTGCCAGCACTCCGGTGGGGACTACTGACACAGATACGCAGTATTTT.

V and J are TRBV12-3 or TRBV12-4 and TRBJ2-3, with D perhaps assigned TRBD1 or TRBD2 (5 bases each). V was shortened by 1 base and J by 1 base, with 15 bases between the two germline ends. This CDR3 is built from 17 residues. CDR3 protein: CASSLGGSGTRTDTQYF. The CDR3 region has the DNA TGTGCCAGCAGTTTAGGCGGATCGGGGACCCGCACAGATACGCAGTATTTT.

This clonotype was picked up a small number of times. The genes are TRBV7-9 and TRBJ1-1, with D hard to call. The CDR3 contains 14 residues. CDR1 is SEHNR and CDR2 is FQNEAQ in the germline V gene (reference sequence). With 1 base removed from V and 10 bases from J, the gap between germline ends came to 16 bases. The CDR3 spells CASSLGDSRWVAFF. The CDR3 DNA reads TGTGCCAGCAGCTTAGGAGACTCGCGGTGGGTAGCTTTCTTT.

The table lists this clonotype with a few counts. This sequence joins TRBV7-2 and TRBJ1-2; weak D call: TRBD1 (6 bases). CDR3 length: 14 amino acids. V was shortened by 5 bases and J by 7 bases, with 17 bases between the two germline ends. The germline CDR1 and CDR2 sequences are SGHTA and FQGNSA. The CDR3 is CASSPITGLSGYTF. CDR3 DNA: TGTGCCAGCAGCCCCATTACAGGGTTAAGTGGCTACACCTTC.

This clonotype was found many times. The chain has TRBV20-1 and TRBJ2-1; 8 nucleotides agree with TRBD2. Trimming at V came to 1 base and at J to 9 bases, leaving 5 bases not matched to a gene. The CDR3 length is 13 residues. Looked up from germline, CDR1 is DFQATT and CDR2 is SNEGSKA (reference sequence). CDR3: CSARGVSGIEQFF. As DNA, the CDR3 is TGCAGTGCTAGAGGGGTTAGCGGGATTGAGCAGTTCTTC.

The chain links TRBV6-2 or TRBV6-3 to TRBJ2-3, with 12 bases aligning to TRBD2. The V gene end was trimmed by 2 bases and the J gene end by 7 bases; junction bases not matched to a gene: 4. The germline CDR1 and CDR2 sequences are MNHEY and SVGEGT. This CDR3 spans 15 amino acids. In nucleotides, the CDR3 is TGTGCCAGCAGTTACCCAGGACTAGCGGGAAATACGCAGTATTTT. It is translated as CASSYPGLAGNTQYF.

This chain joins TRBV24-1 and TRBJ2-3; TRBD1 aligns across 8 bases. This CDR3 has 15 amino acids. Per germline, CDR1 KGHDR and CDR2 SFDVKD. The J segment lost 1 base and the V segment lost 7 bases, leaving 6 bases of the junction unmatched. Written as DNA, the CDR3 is TGTGCCACCAGCAACCCGGGACAGGGCACAGATACGCAGTATTTT. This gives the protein CATSNPGQGTDTQYF.

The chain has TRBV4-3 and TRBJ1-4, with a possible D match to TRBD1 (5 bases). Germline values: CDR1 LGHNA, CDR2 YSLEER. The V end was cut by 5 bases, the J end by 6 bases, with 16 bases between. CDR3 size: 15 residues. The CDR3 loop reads CASSTPGREDEKLFF. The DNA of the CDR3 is TGCGCCAGCAGCACTCCGGGCAGGGAGGATGAAAAACTGTTTTTT.

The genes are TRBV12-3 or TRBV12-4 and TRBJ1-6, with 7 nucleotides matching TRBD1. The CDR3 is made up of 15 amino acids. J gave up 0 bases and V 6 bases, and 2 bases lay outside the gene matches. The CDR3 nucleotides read TGTGCCAGCAGGGACAGGAACTCCTATAATTCACCCCTCCACTTT. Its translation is CASRDRNSYNSPLHF.